The 23 T cell receptor beta chains below come from one sample, sequenced in a study of cytomegalovirus exposure and HLA in healthy donors. Vbeta (60) and Jbeta (13) primers were used in the PCR. Method: immunoSEQ multiplex PCR; TCRdb's copy keeps in-frame clones and lacks some. The table records about 110,000 clones, 79% of them present only once. Sequencing used PBMCs. These receptors were collected from a man aged 30 to 39 in good health and CMV-seropositive.

This chain uses TRBV5-1 with TRBJ2-7, with 11 positions matching TRBD2. V trimming: 0 bases; J trimming: 2 bases; junction bases outside the gene matches: 1. The CDR3 runs to 15 residues. Per germline, CDR1 SGHRS and CDR2 YFSETQ. The CDR3 sequence: CASSLGSGGAYEQYF. The CDR3 coding sequence is TGCGCCAGCAGCTTGGGTAGCGGGGGGGCCTACGAGCAGTACTTC.

The chain recombines TRBV5-1 with TRBJ1-5, with D perhaps TRBD1 (6 bases). V dropped 4 bases and J dropped 3 bases, with 11 bases sitting between them. Germline-derived CDR1 and CDR2 are SGHRS and YFSETQ. The CDR3 is made up of 14 amino acids. The CDR3 coding sequence is TGCGCCAGCAGCCCGGACAGTGACAATCAGCCCCAGCATTTT. Translating gives CASSPDSDNQPQHF.

V and J are TRBV7-9 and TRBJ1-3; no clear D gene. Looked up from germline, CDR1 is SEHNR and CDR2 is FQNEAQ (reference sequence). Deletions cut 5 bases from V and 0 bases from J, with 5 bases between. The CDR3 is made up of 13 amino acids. CDR3 sequence: CASSPYSGNTIYF. The DNA of the CDR3 is TGTGCCAGCAGCCCGTACTCTGGAAACACCATATATTTT. The whole variable domain, remainder taken from reference TRBV7-9 and TRBJ1-3, is DTGVSQNPRHKITKRGQNVTFRCDPISEHNRLYWYRQTLGQGPEFLTYFQNEAQLEKSRLLSDRFSAERPKGSFSTLEIQRTEQGDSAMYLCASSPYSGNTIYFGEGSWLTVV.

This chain uses TRBV7-2 with TRBJ2-7, with D hard to call. CDR3 length equals 14 residues. CDR1 SGHTA and CDR2 FQGNSA come from the germline V gene. V lost 1 base, J lost 2 bases, and 9 bases lay in between. For the CDR3, the DNA is TGTGCCAGCAGCTTAGGACTGGCCCCCTACGAGCAGTACTTC. It yields the protein CASSLGLAPYEQYF.

The CDR3 sequence: CASALGLWNTEAFF. The CDR3 region has the DNA TGTGCCAGCGCGTTGGGACTCTGGAACACTGAAGCTTTCTTT. V is TRBV6-1 and J is TRBJ1-1; D is perhaps TRBD1 (5 bases). V shed 8 bases and J shed 1 base, with 14 bases lying between them. CDR3 length: 14 amino acids. Looked up from germline, CDR1 is MNHNS and CDR2 is SASEGT.

The rearrangement uses TRBV5-1 and TRBJ1-6; TRBD1 matches 8 bases. Trimming at V came to 4 bases and at J to 10 bases, leaving 16 bases not matched to a gene. CDR3 length: 17 amino acids. Germline-derived CDR1 and CDR2 are SGHRS and YFSETQ. The CDR3 DNA reads as TGCGCCAGCAGCCCCCTGGTGGGACAGGCTGCTGGGTCACCCCTCCACTTT. It codes for CASSPLVGQAAGSPLHF.

The chain carries TRBV4-2 and TRBJ2-7, with 8 bases matching TRBD2. This CDR3 contains 17 residues. Germline values: CDR1 LGHNA, CDR2 YNFKEQ. The J segment lost 6 bases and the V segment lost 0 bases, leaving 13 bases of the junction unmatched. CDR3 nucleotides: TGTGCCAGCAGCCAAGAATTGGCGGGGGGCCCGTTCGTCGAGCAGTACTTC. This encodes CASSQELAGGPFVEQYF.

Only one count was recorded for this clone. The chain has TRBV10-3 and TRBJ2-4, with D possibly matching TRBD1 (5 bases). There are 15 residues in the CDR3. The V end was cut by 4 bases, the J end by 6 bases, with 16 bases between. Per the germline V gene, CDR1 is ENHRY and CDR2 is SYGVKD. The CDR3 protein is CAISAGARQVNIQYF. CDR3 coding DNA: TGTGCCATCAGTGCTGGGGCGCGTCAAGTAAACATTCAGTACTTC.

The V gene is TRBV27, the J gene TRBJ1-1; D perhaps matches TRBD1 (5 bases). Germline CDR1 is MNHEY and CDR2 is SMNVEV (reference sequence). Trimming stripped 0 bases from V and 0 bases from J, with 14 bases between. The CDR3 length is 17 residues. This chain's CDR3 is CASSLSWGGRMNTEAFF. In DNA form, the CDR3 reads TGTGCCAGCAGTTTATCGTGGGGGGGACGGATGAACACTGAAGCTTTCTTT.

This chain uses TRBV7-9 with TRBJ2-2; D may be TRBD1 (6 bases). The CDR3 contains 14 residues. Germline V gene lookup returns CDR1 SEHNR and CDR2 FQNEAQ (reference sequence). Trimming took 2 bases from V and 4 from J, leaving 8 bases between them. This chain's CDR3 is CASSLTGTTGELFF. The CDR3 nucleotides are TGTGCCAGCAGCTTAACAGGGACCACCGGGGAGCTGTTTTTT. The variable domain in full, with the rest retrieved from reference TRBV7-9 and TRBJ2-2, is DTGVSQNPRHKITKRGQNVTFRCDPISEHNRLYWYRQTLGQGPEFLTYFQNEAQLEKSRLLSDRFSAERPKGSFSTLEIQRTEQGDSAMYLCASSLTGTTGELFFGEGSRLTVL.

About this clone itself: One end of the junction varies from germline; a read error may be responsible. The J gene is TRBJ2-7, the V gene TRBV7-9, with 7 positions matching TRBD2. CDR1 is SEHNR, CDR2 FQNEAQ, per germline (reference sequence). The CDR3 has 13 residues. CDR3 bases: TGTTCCAGCAGCCTCGGGGGGAAGGGGGAGCAGTACTTC. This gives the protein CSSSLGGKGEQYF. Looking up the rest from reference TRBV7-9 and TRBJ2-7 gives the full variable domain: DTGVSQNPRHKITKRGQNVTFRCDPISEHNRLYWYRQTLGQGPEFLTYFQNEAQLEKSRLLSDRFSAERPKGSFSTLEIQRTEQGDSAMYLCSSSLGGKGEQYFGPGTRLTVT.

The gene calls are TRBV2 and TRBJ2-2; TRBD2 aligns across 7 bases. The germline gives CDR1 SNHLY, CDR2 FYNNEI. Trimming cost V 1 base and J 5 bases; bases outside gene matches: 7. This CDR3 comprises 16 residues. CDR3 bases: TGTGCCAGCAGTGAAGAGATCCGGGGAGGGACCGGGGAGCTGTTTTTT. This encodes CASSEEIRGGTGELFF.

The chain joins TRBV18 to TRBJ2-5; D possibly corresponds to TRBD2 (7 bases). The germline V gene encodes CDR1 KGHSH and CDR2 LQKENI. V was pared by 2 bases and J by 5 bases, with 15 bases between. The CDR3 is 15 residues long. CDR3 sequence: CASSPRGGLTETQYF. The CDR3 nucleotides read TGTGCCAGCTCACCAAGGGGGGGATTGACGGAGACCCAGTACTTC.

The gene calls are TRBV15 and TRBJ1-4, with D tentatively TRBD1 (6 bases). The V gene lost 0 bases and the J gene lost 6 bases, with 11 bases spanning the gap. Looked up from germline, CDR1 is LNHNV and CDR2 is YYDKDF (reference sequence). The CDR3 is made up of 15 amino acids. DNA for the CDR3: TGTGCCACCAGCAGAGAAGGGGGGGCGCATGAAAAACTGTTTTTT. Protein product: CATSREGGAHEKLFF.

This clone was counted once. The CDR3 loop reads CASSPSGQGANGYTF. CDR3 bases: TGTGCCAGCTCACCCTCCGGACAGGGGGCGAATGGCTACACCTTC. This chain connects TRBV18 to TRBJ1-2; 11 nucleotides align to TRBD1. This CDR3 spans 15 amino acids. V shed 3 bases, J shed 6 bases, and the junction held 6 bases outside the gene matches. CDR1 KGHSH and CDR2 LQKENI come from the germline V gene.

The V call is TRBV18, the J call TRBJ1-2; TRBD1 agrees at 9 bases. CDR1 and CDR2 (germline): KGHSH, LQKENI. The CDR3 runs 16 residues. The V segment lost 2 bases and the J segment 4 bases; nucleotides outside the gene matches: 8. The CDR3 nucleotides read TGTGCCAGCTCACCAACTCCGGGACAGGGAGGCTATGGCTACACCTTC. It translates to CASSPTPGQGGYGYTF.

This clone was observed a single time. The rearrangement uses TRBV19 and TRBJ1-2; no clear D gene. CDR3 length equals 14 residues. The ends were cut back, 5 bases at V and 5 bases at J, with 15 bases in the middle. Germline lookup yields CDR1 LNHDA and CDR2 SQIVND (reference sequence). CDR3 sequence reads: CASSPGLLYYGYTF. The CDR3 DNA reads TGTGCCAGTAGTCCCGGGTTATTATATTATGGCTACACCTTC.

The chain has TRBV12-5 and TRBJ1-1; no definite D call. This CDR3 has 17 residues. Germline V CDR1 and CDR2: LGHNT, FRNRAP. Deletions cut 1 base from V and 1 base from J, with 16 bases between. The CDR3 DNA sequence: TGTGCTAGTGGTTTGGCTAGTGGGAGGTGGAGGAACACTGAAGCTTTCTTT. This translates into CASGLASGRWRNTEAFF.

V is TRBV2 and J is TRBJ2-3, with TRBD2 identical over 8 bases. The germline gives CDR1 SNHLY, CDR2 FYNNEI. This CDR3 comprises 15 residues. The J segment lost 5 bases and the V segment lost 6 bases, leaving 10 bases of the junction unmatched. The CDR3 DNA is TGTGCCAGCAGCGTATGGGCGGGGGGCCTAGATACGCAGTATTTT. It translates to CASSVWAGGLDTQYF.

J is TRBJ1-5 and V is TRBV5-5; 10 bases are a match to TRBD1. After removal of 1 base from V and 6 bases from J, the junction contained 7 bases not matched to a gene. Germline CDR1 and CDR2: SGHKS and YYEKEE (reference sequence). CDR3 length equals 16 residues. The CDR3 spells CASSLRTGGHGQPQHF. CDR3 nucleotide sequence: TGTGCCAGCAGCTTGCGGACAGGGGGACACGGTCAGCCCCAGCATTTT.

This clone appeared once. V usage is TRBV7-2 and J usage is TRBJ2-7; D not certain. V was shortened by 3 bases and J by 6 bases, with 12 bases between the two germline ends. Germline loops: CDR1 SGHTA, CDR2 FQGNSA. This CDR3 is 13 amino acids long. This chain's CDR3 is CASSFTPNSEQYF. As DNA, the CDR3 is TGTGCCAGCAGCTTTACGCCAAACAGCGAGCAGTACTTC.

The chain carries TRBV29-1 and TRBJ2-3, with D maybe TRBD2 (6 bases). The CDR3 totals 17 residues. Per germline, CDR1 SQVTM and CDR2 ANQGSEA. Trimming removed 1 base from V and 0 bases from J, with 17 bases in between. Here the CDR3 reads CSVEGPSAGPSTDTQYF. Here the CDR3 DNA reads TGCAGCGTTGAAGGCCCCTCGGCGGGACCAAGCACAGATACGCAGTATTTT.

The rearrangement joins TRBV9 to TRBJ2-5; D perhaps matches TRBD1 (6 bases). The CDR3 totals 14 residues. Trimming pared 4 bases from V and 1 base from J, leaving 11 bases between. Germline V lookup: CDR1 SGDLS, CDR2 YYNGEE. The CDR3 loop reads CASSPTGIQETQYF. The DNA of the CDR3 is TGTGCCAGCAGCCCTACAGGGATCCAAGAGACCCAGTACTTC.